The T cell receptor (beta chain) described here comes from a study of shared clonotypes between healthy human individuals. Study at large: Donors were a couple of women and three men aged 18 to 49.

The CDR3 spans 15 residues. Germline V gene lookup returns CDR1 SGHRS and CDR2 YFSETQ. Deletions cut 4 bases from V and 7 bases from J, with 19 bases between. Method: immunoSEQ multiplex PCR; TCRdb's copy keeps in-frame clones and lacks some. The table lists over 1.4 million clones, roughly 96% of them singletons. V and J are TRBV5-1 and TRBJ2-3; either TRBD1 or TRBD2 may supply D (5 bases each). This sequence originates from a man aged 30 to 39 in good health. The sample comprised naive CD4+ T cells sorted from blood. Subset denoted: CD45RA+ positively selected. The CDR3 DNA reads TGCGCCAGCAGCCCCCGGCCGCCGGGGACGTATACGCAGTATTTT. This gives the protein CASSPRPPGTYTQYF.